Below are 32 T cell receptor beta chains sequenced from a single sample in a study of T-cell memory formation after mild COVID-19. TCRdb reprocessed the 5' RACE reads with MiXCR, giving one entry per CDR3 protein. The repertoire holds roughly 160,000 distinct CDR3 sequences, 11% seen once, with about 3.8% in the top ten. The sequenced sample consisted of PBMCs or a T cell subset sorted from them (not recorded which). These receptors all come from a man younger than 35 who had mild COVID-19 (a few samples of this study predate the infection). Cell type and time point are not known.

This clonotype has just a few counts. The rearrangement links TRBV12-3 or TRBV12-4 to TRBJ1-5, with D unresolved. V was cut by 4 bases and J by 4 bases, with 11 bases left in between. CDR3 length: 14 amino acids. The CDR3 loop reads CASSSAVRNQPQHF. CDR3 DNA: TGTGCCAGCAGTTCTGCCGTAAGGAATCAGCCCCAGCATTTT.

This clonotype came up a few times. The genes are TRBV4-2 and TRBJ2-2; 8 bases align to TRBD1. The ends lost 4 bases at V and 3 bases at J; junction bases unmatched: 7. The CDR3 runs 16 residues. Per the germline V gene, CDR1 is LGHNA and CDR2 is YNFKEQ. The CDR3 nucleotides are TGTGCCAGCAGCCGACAAACGGACAGGGACACCGGGGAGCTGTTTTTT. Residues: CASSRQTDRDTGELFF.

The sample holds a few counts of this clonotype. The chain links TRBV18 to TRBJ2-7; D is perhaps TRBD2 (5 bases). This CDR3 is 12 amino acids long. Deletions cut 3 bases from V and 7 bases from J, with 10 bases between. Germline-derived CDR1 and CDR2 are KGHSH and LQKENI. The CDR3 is CASSPRTWEQYF. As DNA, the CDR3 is TGTGCCAGCTCACCGAGGACTTGGGAGCAGTACTTC.

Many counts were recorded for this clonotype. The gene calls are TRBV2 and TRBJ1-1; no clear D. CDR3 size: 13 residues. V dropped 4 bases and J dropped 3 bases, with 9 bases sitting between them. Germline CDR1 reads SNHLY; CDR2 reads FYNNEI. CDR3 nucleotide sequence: TGTGCCAGCAGTGGCGTAAGGGACACTGAAGCTTTCTTT. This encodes CASSGVRDTEAFF.

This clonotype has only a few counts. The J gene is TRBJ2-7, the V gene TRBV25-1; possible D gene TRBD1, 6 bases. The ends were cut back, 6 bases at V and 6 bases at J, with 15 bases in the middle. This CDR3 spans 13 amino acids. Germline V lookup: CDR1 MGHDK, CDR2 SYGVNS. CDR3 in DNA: TGTGCCAGCAGCCCAGGGTCGACAGGCGAGCAGTACTTC. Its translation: CASSPGSTGEQYF.

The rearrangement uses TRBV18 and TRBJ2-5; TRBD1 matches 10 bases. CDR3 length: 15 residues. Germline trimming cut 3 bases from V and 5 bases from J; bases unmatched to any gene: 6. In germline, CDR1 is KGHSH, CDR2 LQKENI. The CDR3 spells CASSPRGTGEETQYF. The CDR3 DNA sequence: TGTGCCAGCTCACCGCGAGGGACAGGGGAGGAGACCCAGTACTTC.

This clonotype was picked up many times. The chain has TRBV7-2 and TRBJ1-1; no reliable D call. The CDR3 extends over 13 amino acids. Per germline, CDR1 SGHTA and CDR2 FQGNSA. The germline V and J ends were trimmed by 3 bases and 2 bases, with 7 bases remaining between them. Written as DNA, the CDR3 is TGTGCCAGCAGCTTTTGGCTTAACACTGAAGCTTTCTTT. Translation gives CASSFWLNTEAFF.

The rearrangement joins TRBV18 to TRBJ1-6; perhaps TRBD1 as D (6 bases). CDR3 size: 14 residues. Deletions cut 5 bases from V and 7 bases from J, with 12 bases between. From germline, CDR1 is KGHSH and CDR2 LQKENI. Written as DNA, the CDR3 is TGTGCCAGCTCAGCGGCACAGGGCAATTCACCCCTCCACTTT. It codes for CASSAAQGNSPLHF.

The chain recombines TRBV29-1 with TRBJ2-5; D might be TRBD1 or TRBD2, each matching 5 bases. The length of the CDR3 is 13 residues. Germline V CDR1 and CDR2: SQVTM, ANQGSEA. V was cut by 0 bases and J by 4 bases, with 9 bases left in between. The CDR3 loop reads CSVEDQRGETQYF. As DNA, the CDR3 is TGCAGCGTTGAAGATCAGAGGGGAGAGACCCAGTACTTC.

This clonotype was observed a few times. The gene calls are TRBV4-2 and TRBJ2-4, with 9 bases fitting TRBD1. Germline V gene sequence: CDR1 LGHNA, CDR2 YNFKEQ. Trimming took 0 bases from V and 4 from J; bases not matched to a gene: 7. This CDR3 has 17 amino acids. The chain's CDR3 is CASSQDFWGQGKNIQYF. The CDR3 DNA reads TGTGCCAGCAGCCAAGATTTTTGGGGACAGGGAAAAAACATTCAGTACTTC.

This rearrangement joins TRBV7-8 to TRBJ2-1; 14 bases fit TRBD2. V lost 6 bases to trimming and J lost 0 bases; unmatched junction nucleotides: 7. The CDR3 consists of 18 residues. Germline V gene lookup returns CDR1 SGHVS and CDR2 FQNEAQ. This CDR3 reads CASSPRTSGGSSYNEQFF. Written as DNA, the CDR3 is TGTGCCAGCAGTCCTCGGACTAGCGGGGGGAGCTCCTACAATGAGCAGTTCTTC.

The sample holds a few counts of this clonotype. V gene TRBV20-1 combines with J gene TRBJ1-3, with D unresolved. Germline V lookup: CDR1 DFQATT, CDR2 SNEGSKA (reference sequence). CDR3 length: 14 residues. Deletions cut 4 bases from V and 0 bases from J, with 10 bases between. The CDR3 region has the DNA TGCAGTGCTAAACAGCTTCACTCTGGAAACACCATATATTTT. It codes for CSAKQLHSGNTIYF.

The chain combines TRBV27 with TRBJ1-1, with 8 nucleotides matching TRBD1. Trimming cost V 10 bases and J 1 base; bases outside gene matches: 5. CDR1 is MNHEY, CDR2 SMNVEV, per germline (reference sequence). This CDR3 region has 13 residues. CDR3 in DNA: TGTGCCACGAGGGACAGGCCGAACACTGAAGCTTTCTTT. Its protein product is CATRDRPNTEAFF.

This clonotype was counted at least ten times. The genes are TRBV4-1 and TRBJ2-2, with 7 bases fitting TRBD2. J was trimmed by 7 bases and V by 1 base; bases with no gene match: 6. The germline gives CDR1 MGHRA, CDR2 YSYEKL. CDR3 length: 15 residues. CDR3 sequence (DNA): TGCGCCAGCAGCCAAGCAAGCGGGGTTGACGGGGAGCTGTTTTTT. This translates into CASSQASGVDGELFF.

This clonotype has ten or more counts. As DNA, the CDR3 is TGTGCCAGCAGCCAAGATCCAGCGGGGGGGTACAATGAGCAGTTCTTC. This sequence encodes CASSQDPAGGYNEQFF. This chain joins TRBV4-2 and TRBJ2-1; 10 bases map to TRBD2. Germline CDR1 LGHNA, CDR2 YNFKEQ. The junction had 3 bases not matched to a gene; V was cut back by 0 bases and J by 4 bases. The CDR3 is made up of 16 amino acids.

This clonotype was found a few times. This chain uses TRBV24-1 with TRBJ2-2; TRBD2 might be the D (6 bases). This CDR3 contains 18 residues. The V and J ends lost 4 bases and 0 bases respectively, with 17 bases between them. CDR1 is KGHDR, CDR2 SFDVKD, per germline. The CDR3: CATSDPRRGITNTGELFF. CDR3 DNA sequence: TGTGCCACCAGTGACCCCCGGAGGGGCATTACGAACACCGGGGAGCTGTTTTTT.

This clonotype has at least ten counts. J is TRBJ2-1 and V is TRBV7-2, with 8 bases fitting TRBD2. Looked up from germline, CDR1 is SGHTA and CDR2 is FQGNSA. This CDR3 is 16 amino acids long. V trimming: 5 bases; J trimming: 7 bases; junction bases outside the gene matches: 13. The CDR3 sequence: CASSPGGGTPRNEQFF. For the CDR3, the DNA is TGTGCCAGCAGCCCCGGCGGGGGGACCCCTCGAAATGAGCAGTTCTTC. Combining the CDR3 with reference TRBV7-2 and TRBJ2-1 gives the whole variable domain GAGVSQSPSNKVTEKGKDVELRCDPISGHTALYWYRQSLGQGLEFLIYFQGNSAPDKSGLPSDRFSAERTGGSVSTLTIQRTQQEDSAVYLCASSPGGGTPRNEQFFGPGTRLTVL.

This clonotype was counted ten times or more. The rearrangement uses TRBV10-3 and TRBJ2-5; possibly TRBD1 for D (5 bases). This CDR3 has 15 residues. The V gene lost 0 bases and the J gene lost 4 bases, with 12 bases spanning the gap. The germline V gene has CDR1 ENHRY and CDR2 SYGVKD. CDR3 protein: CAISESGHHLETQYF. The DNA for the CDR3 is TGTGCCATCAGTGAGTCGGGGCACCACTTAGAGACCCAGTACTTC.

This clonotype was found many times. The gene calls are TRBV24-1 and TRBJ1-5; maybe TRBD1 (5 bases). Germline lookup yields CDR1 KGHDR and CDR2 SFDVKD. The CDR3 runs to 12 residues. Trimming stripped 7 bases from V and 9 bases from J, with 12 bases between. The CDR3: CATSQGEGPQHF. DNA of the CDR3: TGTGCCACCAGCCAGGGAGAAGGGCCCCAGCATTTT.

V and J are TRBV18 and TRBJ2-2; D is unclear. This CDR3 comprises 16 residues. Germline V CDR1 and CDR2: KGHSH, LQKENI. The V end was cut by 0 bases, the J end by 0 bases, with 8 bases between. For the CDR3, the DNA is TGTGCCAGCTCACCACCGGGTACCTCGAACACCGGGGAGCTGTTTTTT. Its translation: CASSPPGTSNTGELFF.

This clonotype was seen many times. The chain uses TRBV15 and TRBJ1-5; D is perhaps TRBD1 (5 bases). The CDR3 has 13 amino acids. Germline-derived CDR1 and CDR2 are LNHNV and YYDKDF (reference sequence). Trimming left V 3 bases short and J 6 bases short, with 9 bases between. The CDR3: CATSSRGSQPQHF. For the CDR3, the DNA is TGTGCCACCAGCAGTAGGGGTTCTCAGCCCCAGCATTTT.

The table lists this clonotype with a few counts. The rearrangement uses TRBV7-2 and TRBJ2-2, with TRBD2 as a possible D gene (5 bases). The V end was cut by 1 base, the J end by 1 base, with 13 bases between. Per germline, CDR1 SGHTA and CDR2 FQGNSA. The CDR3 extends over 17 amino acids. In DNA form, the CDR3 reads TGTGCCAGCAGCTTAGTTTCGGGCGGGCTGAACACCGGGGAGCTGTTTTTT. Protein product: CASSLVSGGLNTGELFF.

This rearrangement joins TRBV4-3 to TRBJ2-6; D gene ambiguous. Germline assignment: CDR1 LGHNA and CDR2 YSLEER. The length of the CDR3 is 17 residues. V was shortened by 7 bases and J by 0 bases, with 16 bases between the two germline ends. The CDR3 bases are TGCGCCAGCACCCCCGACCAGATGATCTCTGGGGCCAACGTCCTGACTTTC. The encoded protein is CASTPDQMISGANVLTF.

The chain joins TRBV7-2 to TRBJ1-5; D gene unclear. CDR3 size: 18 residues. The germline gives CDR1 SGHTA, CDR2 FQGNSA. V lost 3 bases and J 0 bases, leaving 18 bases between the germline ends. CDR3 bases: TGTGCCAGCAGCTTTCGTCATTTCGGTGGCCGTAGCAATCAGCCCCAGCATTTT. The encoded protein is CASSFRHFGGRSNQPQHF.

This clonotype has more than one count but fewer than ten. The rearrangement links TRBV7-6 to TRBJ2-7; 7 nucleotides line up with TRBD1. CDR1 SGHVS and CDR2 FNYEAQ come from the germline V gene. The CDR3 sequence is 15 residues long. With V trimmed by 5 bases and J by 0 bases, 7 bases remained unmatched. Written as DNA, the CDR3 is TGTGCCAGCAGCCCGACAGGGCCTCACTCCTACGAGCAGTACTTC. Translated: CASSPTGPHSYEQYF.

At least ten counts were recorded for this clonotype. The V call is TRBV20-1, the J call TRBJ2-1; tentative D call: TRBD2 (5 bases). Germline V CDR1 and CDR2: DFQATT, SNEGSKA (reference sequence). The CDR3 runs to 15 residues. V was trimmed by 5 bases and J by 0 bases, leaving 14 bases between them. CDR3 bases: TGCAGTGCTCCGAGGACTTCTAGCTCCTACAATGAGCAGTTCTTC. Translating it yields CSAPRTSSSYNEQFF.

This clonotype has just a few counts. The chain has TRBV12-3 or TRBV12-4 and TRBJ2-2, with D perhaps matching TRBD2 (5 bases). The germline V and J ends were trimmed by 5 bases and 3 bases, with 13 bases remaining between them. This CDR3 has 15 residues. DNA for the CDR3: TGTGCCAGCAGTCGGGATAGGGTGGACACCGGGGAGCTGTTTTTT. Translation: CASSRDRVDTGELFF.

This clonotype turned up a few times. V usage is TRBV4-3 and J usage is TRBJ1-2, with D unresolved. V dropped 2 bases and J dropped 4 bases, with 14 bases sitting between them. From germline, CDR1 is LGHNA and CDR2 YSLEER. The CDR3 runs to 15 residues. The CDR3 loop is CASSQHSDGSYGYTF. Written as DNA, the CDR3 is TGCGCCAGCAGCCAACACTCGGACGGAAGCTATGGCTACACCTTC.

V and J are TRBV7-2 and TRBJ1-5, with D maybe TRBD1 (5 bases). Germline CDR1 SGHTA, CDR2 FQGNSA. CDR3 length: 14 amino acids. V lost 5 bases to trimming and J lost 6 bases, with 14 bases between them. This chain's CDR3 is CASSARSGGQPQHF. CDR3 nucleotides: TGTGCCAGCAGCGCCCGGAGTGGGGGTCAGCCCCAGCATTTT.

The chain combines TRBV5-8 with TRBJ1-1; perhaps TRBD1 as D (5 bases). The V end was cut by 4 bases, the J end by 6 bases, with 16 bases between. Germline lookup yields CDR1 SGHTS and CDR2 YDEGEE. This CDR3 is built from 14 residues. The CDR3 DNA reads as TGTGCCAGCAGCAGAGACAGTGTCCCCGCTGAAGCTTTCTTT. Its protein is CASSRDSVPAEAFF.

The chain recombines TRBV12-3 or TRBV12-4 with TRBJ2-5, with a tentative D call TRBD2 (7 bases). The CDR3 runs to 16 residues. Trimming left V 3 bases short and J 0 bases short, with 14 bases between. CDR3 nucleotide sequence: TGTGCCAGCAGTTTGTTTGGGGGGGCAAACCAAGAGACCCAGTACTTC. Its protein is CASSLFGGANQETQYF.

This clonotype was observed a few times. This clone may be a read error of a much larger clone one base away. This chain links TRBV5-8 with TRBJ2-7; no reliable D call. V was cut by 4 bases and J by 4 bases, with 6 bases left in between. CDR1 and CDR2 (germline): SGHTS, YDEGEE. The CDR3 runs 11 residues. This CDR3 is CASSQEYEQYF. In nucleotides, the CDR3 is TGTGCCAGCAGCCAAGAGTACGAGCAGTACTTC.